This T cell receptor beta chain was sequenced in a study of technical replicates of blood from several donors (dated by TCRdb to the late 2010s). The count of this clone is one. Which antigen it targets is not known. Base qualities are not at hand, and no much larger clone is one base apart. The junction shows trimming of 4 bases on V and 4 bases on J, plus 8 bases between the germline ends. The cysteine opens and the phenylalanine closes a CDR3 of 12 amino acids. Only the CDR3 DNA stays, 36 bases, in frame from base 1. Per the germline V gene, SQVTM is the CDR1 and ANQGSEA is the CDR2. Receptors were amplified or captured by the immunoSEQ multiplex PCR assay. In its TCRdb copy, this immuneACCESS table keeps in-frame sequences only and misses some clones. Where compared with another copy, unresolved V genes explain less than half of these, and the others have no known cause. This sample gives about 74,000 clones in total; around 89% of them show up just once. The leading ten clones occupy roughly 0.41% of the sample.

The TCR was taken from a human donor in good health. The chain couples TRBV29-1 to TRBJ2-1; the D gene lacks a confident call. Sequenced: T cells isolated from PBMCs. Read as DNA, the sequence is TGCAGCGTTGCACCAGAATACAATGAGCAGTTCTTC. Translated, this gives CSVAPEYNEQFF.